Shown below are 21 T cell receptor beta chains from a single sample sequenced in a study of T-cell memory formation after mild COVID-19. One entry per CDR3 protein results from TCRdb running MiXCR on the 5' RACE reads. Of around 200,000 distinct CDR3 sequences detected, roughly a tenth appear once; the ten largest clones hold 3% to 3.5%. The specimen sequenced was PBMCs or a T cell subset sorted from them (not recorded which). These receptors all come from a young man who had mild COVID-19 (a few samples of this study predate the infection). Cell type and time point are not known.

A note on this clonotype: An end of the junction differs from the germline gene, which may be a read error. The chain has TRBV15 and TRBJ2-2; 8 bases align to TRBD1. The CDR3 length is 19 residues. Germline assignment: CDR1 LNHNV and CDR2 YYDKDF (reference sequence). DNA for the CDR3: TGTGCCACCAGCAGAGAAGGGCAGGGGGCAGATTCGAAAACCGGGGAGCTGTTTTTT. It encodes CATSREGQGADSKTGELFF.

J is TRBJ2-1 and V is TRBV11-2, with a weak D call TRBD2 (6 bases). The CDR3 is made up of 16 amino acids. Germline CDR1 reads SGHAT; CDR2 reads FQNNGV. V lost 5 bases to trimming and J lost 8 bases, with 22 bases between them. The chain's CDR3 is CASSLLAGGALYEQFF. The CDR3 coding sequence is TGTGCCAGCAGCCTCCTCGCGGGCGGGGCCTTGTATGAGCAGTTCTTC.

This clonotype was observed a handful of times. This sequence joins TRBV7-3 and TRBJ2-3, with 9 bases lining up with TRBD1. The CDR3 runs 16 residues. Germline CDR1 SGHTA, CDR2 FQGTGA. V shed 1 base, J shed 5 bases, and the junction held 7 bases outside the gene matches. This CDR3 is CASSLMGTGTQDTQYF. CDR3 bases: TGTGCCAGCAGCTTAATGGGGACAGGGACGCAAGATACGCAGTATTTT. The variable domain in full, completed from reference TRBV7-3 and TRBJ2-3, reads GAGVSQTPSNKVTEKGKYVELRCDPISGHTALYWYRQSLGQGPEFLIYFQGTGAADDSGLPNDRFFAVRPEGSVSTLKIQRTERGDSAVYLCASSLMGTGTQDTQYFGPGTRLTVL.

This clonotype was recorded a few times. The gene calls are TRBV7-8 and TRBJ2-1, with D unresolved. The ends were cut back, 3 bases at V and 0 bases at J, with 6 bases in the middle. Germline V gene data show CDR1 as SGHVS and CDR2 as FQNEAQ. CDR3 length: 14 residues. The CDR3 spells CASSFRFSYNEQFF. The CDR3 nucleotides read TGTGCCAGCAGCTTCCGGTTCTCCTACAATGAGCAGTTCTTC.

The chain combines TRBV5-1 with TRBJ1-1; D perhaps matches TRBD1 (6 bases). Trimming cost V 4 bases and J 5 bases, with 12 bases left between them. CDR1 SGHRS and CDR2 YFSETQ come from the germline V gene. This CDR3 has 13 residues. The CDR3 here is CASSLEGETEAFF. In DNA form, the CDR3 reads TGCGCCAGCAGCCTGGAGGGGGAGACTGAAGCTTTCTTT.

The table lists this clonotype with a few counts. The V gene is TRBV6-2 or TRBV6-3, the J gene TRBJ1-2, with 7 positions matching TRBD1. Germline CDR1 MNHEY, CDR2 SVGEGT. CDR3 length equals 14 residues. J was trimmed by 6 bases and V by 6 bases; bases with no gene match: 10. This CDR3 is CASRGADRAHGYTF. The CDR3 nucleotides read TGTGCCAGCAGGGGAGCTGACAGGGCACATGGCTACACCTTC.

A few counts support this clonotype. The chain employs TRBV9 and TRBJ2-5; 7 bases align to TRBD1. V lost 0 bases and J lost 3; bases outside the gene matches: 5. The germline CDR1 and CDR2 sequences are SGDLS and YYNGEE. CDR3 length: 15 amino acids. The CDR3 region is CASSVEGTEEETQYF. CDR3 in DNA: TGTGCCAGCAGCGTAGAAGGGACAGAAGAAGAGACCCAGTACTTC.

The chain carries TRBV6-5 and TRBJ1-1, with TRBD1 matching over 7 bases. V shed 7 bases and J 11 bases; nucleotides not matched to a gene: 7. The CDR3 spans 11 residues. CDR1 MNHEY and CDR2 SVGAGI come from the germline V gene. The CDR3 here is CASIDPRGAFF. The CDR3 nucleotides read TGTGCCAGCATAGATCCCAGGGGGGCTTTCTTT.

This rearrangement joins TRBV5-4 to TRBJ2-2, with TRBD2 identical over 7 bases. Germline values: CDR1 SGHNT, CDR2 YYREEE (reference sequence). This CDR3 has 15 amino acids. V shed 2 bases and J 1 base; nucleotides not matched to a gene: 2. CDR3 loop: CASSFPSGNTGELFF. CDR3 DNA sequence: TGTGCCAGCAGCTTTCCTAGCGGGAACACCGGGGAGCTGTTTTTT.

The genes are TRBV25-1 and TRBJ1-4; D gene unclear. Germline V gene sequence: CDR1 MGHDK, CDR2 SYGVNS. Trimming stripped 3 bases from V and 7 bases from J, with 9 bases between. This CDR3 has 13 amino acids. Written as DNA, the CDR3 is TGTGCCAGCAGTGAGGAATTTAGTGAAAAACTGTTTTTT. Protein sequence: CASSEEFSEKLFF. Using reference TRBV25-1 and TRBJ1-4 for the parts outside the CDR3, the full variable domain is EADIYQTPRYLVIGTGKKITLECSQTMGHDKMYWYQQDPGMELHLIHYSYGVNSTEKGDLSSESTVSRIRTEHFPLTLESARPSHTSQYLCASSEEFSEKLFFGSGTQLSVL.

This clonotype was seen a handful of times. The chain recombines TRBV7-2 with TRBJ2-5; 12 bases are a match to TRBD2. The CDR3 length is 16 residues. From germline, CDR1 is SGHTA and CDR2 FQGNSA. The J segment lost 5 bases and the V segment lost 5 bases, leaving 9 bases of the junction unmatched. CDR3 in amino acids: CASSQASGGAGETQYF. The CDR3 nucleotides are TGTGCCAGCAGCCAAGCTAGCGGGGGGGCCGGTGAGACCCAGTACTTC.

The CDR3 spells CASSYNRGTHAQHF. For the CDR3, the DNA is TGTGCCAGCAGCTACAACAGGGGAACCCATGCCCAGCATTTT. The chain combines TRBV7-2 with TRBJ1-5; 7 bases are a match to TRBD1. There are 14 residues in the CDR3. CDR1 is SGHTA, CDR2 FQGNSA, per germline. The V segment lost 4 bases and the J segment 11 bases; nucleotides outside the gene matches: 11.

V and J are TRBV7-2 and TRBJ2-4; no definite D call. The CDR3 has 13 amino acids. Between the trimmed V and J ends, which lost 5 bases and 0 bases, there was a span of 5 bases. Germline-derived CDR1 and CDR2 are SGHTA and FQGNSA. The CDR3 sequence: CASSRTAKNIQYF. DNA of the CDR3: TGTGCCAGCAGCCGCACAGCCAAAAACATTCAGTACTTC.

The gene calls are TRBV27 and TRBJ2-3; TRBD2 agrees at 12 bases. The CDR3 spans 19 residues. The trim removed 7 bases at V and 0 bases at J, leaving 14 bases unmatched. Germline V gives CDR1 MNHEY, CDR2 SMNVEV (reference sequence). The CDR3 loop is CASKGAPGTSGQSTDTQYF. CDR3 sequence (DNA): TGTGCCAGCAAGGGAGCTCCGGGGACTAGCGGGCAAAGCACAGATACGCAGTATTTT.

This clonotype appeared a few times. The chain has TRBV6-6 and TRBJ1-4; a possible D gene is TRBD1 (6 bases). In germline, CDR1 is MNHNY, CDR2 SVGAGI (reference sequence). V lost 3 bases and J 6 bases, leaving 14 bases between the germline ends. CDR3 length: 15 amino acids. CDR3 DNA: TGTGCCAGCAGTTATAGGGGGGAGTTTGATGAAAAACTGTTTTTT. It yields the protein CASSYRGEFDEKLFF.

This clonotype was seen at least ten times. The chain is built from TRBV5-1 and TRBJ1-6; D is unresolved. Germline CDR1 SGHRS, CDR2 YFSETQ. Trimming took 0 bases from V and 5 from J, leaving 12 bases between them. The CDR3 extends over 16 amino acids. CDR3 residues: CASSLAGPENNSPLHF. CDR3 coding DNA: TGCGCCAGCAGCTTGGCCGGTCCAGAAAATAATTCACCCCTCCACTTT.

The rearrangement links TRBV12-3 or TRBV12-4 to TRBJ2-5, with D perhaps being TRBD1 or TRBD2 (5 bases each). V was pared by 9 bases and J by 5 bases, with 16 bases between. This CDR3 spans 13 amino acids. The chain's CDR3 is CASGGPGWETQYF. The CDR3 DNA reads TGTGCCAGTGGGGGTCCGGGGTGGGAGACCCAGTACTTC.

The chain is built from TRBV5-1 and TRBJ2-5; no firm D call. The CDR3 runs 13 residues. The V end lost 3 bases, the J end lost 5 bases, and 11 bases lay between the germline ends. Germline CDR1 is SGHRS and CDR2 is YFSETQ. The CDR3 DNA follows: TGCGCCAGCAGCTCGGACGTGGCGGAGACCCAGTACTTC. Translating gives CASSSDVAETQYF. Supplemented by reference TRBV5-1 and TRBJ2-5, the full variable domain reads KAGVTQTPRYLIKTRGQQVTLSCSPISGHRSVSWYQQTPGQGLQFLFEYFSETQRNKGNFPGRFSGRQFSNSRSEMNVSTLELGDSALYLCASSSDVAETQYFGPGTRLLVL.

This clonotype was detected ten times or more. J is TRBJ2-7 and V is TRBV27, with D uncertain. This CDR3 contains 16 residues. The germline CDR1 and CDR2 sequences are MNHEY and SMNVEV (reference sequence). V shed 2 bases and J shed 0 bases, with 14 bases lying between them. CDR3 bases: TGTGCCAGCAGTTTAACTTATCAGGCTAGCTCCTACGAGCAGTACTTC. Translated, it gives CASSLTYQASSYEQYF.

The chain links TRBV5-4 to TRBJ1-2; 7 positions match TRBD1. The germline gives CDR1 SGHNT, CDR2 YYREEE (reference sequence). The CDR3 has 15 amino acids. With 5 bases clipped from V and 4 bases from J, the junction kept 11 bases outside the gene matches. The CDR3 DNA reads TGTGCCAGCAGGGACCAGGGGGAGTTTTTCTATGGCTACACCTTC. Amino acid sequence: CASRDQGEFFYGYTF.

CDR3 in DNA: TGTGCCAGCAGCCAAGGAGGAGCGGGGGGTCACGAGCAGTACTTC. Protein product: CASSQGGAGGHEQYF. The gene calls are TRBV14 and TRBJ2-7; 9 positions match TRBD2. This CDR3 comprises 15 residues. The V and J ends lost 1 base and 5 bases, in that order; junction bases with no gene match: 6. Germline lookup yields CDR1 SGHDN and CDR2 FVKESK. Full variable domain (remainder filled in from reference TRBV14 and TRBJ2-7): EAGVTQFPSHSVIEKGQTVTLRCDPISGHDNLYWYRRVMGKEIKFLLHFVKESKQDESGMPNNRFLAERTGGTYSTLKVQPAELEDSGVYFCASSQGGAGGHEQYFGPGTRLTVT.